The 23 T cell receptor beta chains below were found in one sample sequenced in a study of Ad26.COV2.S vaccination and SARS-CoV-2 variants. Treatment defined: some 20 received Ad26.COV2.S at low or high dose, single or two shots; a few received placebo; per-sample allocation not given. Day 63 after the first injection of vaccine or placebo was the sampling time. Sequenced by immunoSEQ multiplex PCR; TCRdb stores in-frame clones only, minus some. This sample has about 350,000 clones, with about 88% found just once. Source: peripheral blood, taken in a trial of Ad26.COV2.S vaccine versus placebo. The receptors stem from a person between 18 and 65 years old who received the Ad26.COV2.S COVID-19 vaccine or a placebo.

The V gene is TRBV28, the J gene TRBJ2-2; TRBD2 agrees at 10 bases. There are 13 residues in the CDR3. Germline CDR1 MDHEN, CDR2 SYDVKM. The CDR3 is CLSGRAYTGELFF. The CDR3 nucleotides read TGTCTCAGCGGGAGGGCGTACACCGGGGAGCTGTTTTTT.

The chain employs TRBV6-2 or TRBV6-3 and TRBJ1-2; D is undetermined. The V and J ends lost 1 base and 4 bases respectively, with 13 bases between them. Germline CDR1 MNHEY, CDR2 SVGEGT. There are 15 residues in the CDR3. The CDR3 protein is CASSYYVGTGYGYTF. The CDR3 DNA reads TGTGCCAGCAGTTACTACGTAGGAACTGGCTATGGCTACACCTTC.

This chain connects TRBV5-1 to TRBJ1-1; D is unclear. CDR1 SGHRS and CDR2 YFSETQ come from the germline V gene. Trimming removed 7 bases from V and 7 bases from J, with 17 bases in between. The CDR3 totals 13 residues. The CDR3 region has the DNA TGCGCCAGCCGGCGGAGAGGTGGTTTTGAAGCTTTCTTT. Translated, it gives CASRRRGGFEAFF.

This clone appeared a single time. The chain has TRBV4-2 and TRBJ2-7, with 12 nucleotides matching TRBD2. CDR3 length: 15 residues. Germline V lookup: CDR1 LGHNA, CDR2 YNFKEQ. The V gene end was trimmed by 4 bases and the J gene end by 1 base; junction bases not matched to a gene: 2. The CDR3 reads CASSPGLAGSYEQYF. Written as DNA, the CDR3 is TGTGCCAGCAGCCCGGGACTAGCGGGTTCCTACGAGCAGTACTTC.

The chain employs TRBV7-3 and TRBJ1-2; D call uncertain. V was cut by 6 bases and J by 4 bases, with 21 bases left in between. Germline assignment: CDR1 SGHTA and CDR2 FQGTGA. The CDR3 loop spans 16 amino acids. CDR3 sequence (DNA): TGTGCCAGCAGACAAGCCCGCTGGGTGTTGCCCTATGGCTACACCTTC. This sequence encodes CASRQARWVLPYGYTF.

The rearrangement links TRBV7-2 to TRBJ1-3; D uncertain. V lost 5 bases to trimming and J lost 0 bases, with 11 bases between them. From germline, CDR1 is SGHTA and CDR2 FQGNSA. The CDR3 loop spans 15 amino acids. The CDR3 sequence is CASSLKPDSGNTIYF. The CDR3 DNA sequence: TGTGCCAGCAGCCTAAAACCTGACTCTGGAAACACCATATATTTT.

V and J are TRBV6-4 and TRBJ1-1, with D possibly TRBD1 on 6 matching bases. CDR3 length equals 15 residues. V lost 2 bases and J lost 6, with 16 bases in between. Germline lookup yields CDR1 MRHNA and CDR2 SNTAGT. This chain's CDR3 is CASSDGGGPGSEAFF. DNA of the CDR3: TGTGCCAGCAGTGACGGTGGGGGCCCCGGGTCTGAAGCTTTCTTT.

V usage is TRBV2 and J usage is TRBJ2-5; D gene unclear. The CDR3 is made up of 13 amino acids. V dropped 5 bases and J dropped 5 bases, with 12 bases sitting between them. Germline-derived CDR1 and CDR2 are SNHLY and FYNNEI. The CDR3 sequence is CASSTTNLETQYF. In DNA, the CDR3 is TGTGCCAGCAGTACTACCAATCTGGAGACCCAGTACTTC.

J is TRBJ1-2 and V is TRBV9; D ambiguous. This CDR3 spans 14 amino acids. V lost 0 bases to trimming and J lost 2 bases, with 8 bases between them. Germline V gene lookup returns CDR1 SGDLS and CDR2 YYNGEE. CDR3 sequence (DNA): TGTGCCAGCAGCGTAGAACCAAAAAACTATGGCTACACCTTC. It is translated as CASSVEPKNYGYTF.

The chain carries TRBV19 and TRBJ2-1, with 10 positions matching TRBD2. V was clipped by 1 base and J by 7 bases; unmatched bases: 4. CDR3 length: 15 residues. Per the germline V gene, CDR1 is LNHDA and CDR2 is SQIVND (reference sequence). CDR3 bases: TGTGCCAGTAGTATAGCCAGCGGGAGGGGTAATGAGCAGTTCTTC. Protein product: CASSIASGRGNEQFF.

This clone came up a few times. The chain employs TRBV7-3 and TRBJ1-1; TRBD1 might be the D (6 bases). The CDR3 runs to 18 residues. Per germline, CDR1 SGHTA and CDR2 FQGTGA. V was pared by 1 base and J by 0 bases, with 18 bases between. CDR3 loop: CASSLRQTGVVVNTEAFF. The CDR3 bases are TGTGCCAGCAGCTTAAGACAGACAGGAGTTGTGGTGAACACTGAAGCTTTCTTT.

This chain uses TRBV7-2 with TRBJ2-1; TRBD1 aligns across 9 bases. J gave up 6 bases and V 3 bases, and 6 bases lay outside the gene matches. CDR1 and CDR2 from the germline V gene are SGHTA and FQGNSA. The CDR3 covers 15 residues. The CDR3 reads CASSLDRGTGNEQFF. The CDR3, as DNA: TGTGCCAGCAGCTTGGACAGGGGAACTGGCAATGAGCAGTTCTTC.

V and J are TRBV7-2 and TRBJ2-3; possible D gene TRBD2, 5 bases. V dropped 1 base and J dropped 7 bases, with 18 bases sitting between them. The CDR3 sequence is 16 residues long. The germline V gene encodes CDR1 SGHTA and CDR2 FQGNSA. The CDR3 DNA reads TGTGCCAGCAGCTTAGGTCTAAGCATCGGGGAACATACGCAGTATTTT. Amino acids: CASSLGLSIGEHTQYF.

This chain connects TRBV7-9 to TRBJ1-2; 7 bases match TRBD1. V shed 0 bases, J shed 4 bases, and the junction held 8 bases outside the gene matches. Germline assignment: CDR1 SEHNR and CDR2 FQNEAQ (reference sequence). CDR3 length equals 16 residues. The DNA for the CDR3 is TGTGCCAGCAGCTTAGCCGGAAGGGGGCGCGGCTATGGCTACACCTTC. The encoded protein is CASSLAGRGRGYGYTF.

The rearrangement links TRBV19 to TRBJ1-4; D remains unclear. Per the germline V gene, CDR1 is LNHDA and CDR2 is SQIVND (reference sequence). The CDR3 is 14 amino acids. V dropped 7 bases and J dropped 7 bases, with 16 bases sitting between them. CDR3 sequence reads: CASNNRRLGEKLFF. CDR3 nucleotide sequence: TGTGCCAGTAATAACAGACGCTTGGGTGAAAAACTGTTTTTT.

V usage is TRBV3-1 (or the pseudogene TRBV3-2) and J usage is TRBJ1-1; the D is unclear. The CDR3 extends over 15 amino acids. Trimming left V 0 bases short and J 6 bases short, with 14 bases between. Per the germline V gene, CDR1 is LGHDT and CDR2 is YNNKEL (reference sequence). The CDR3 is CASSQEAHGRAEAFF. In nucleotides, the CDR3 is TGTGCCAGCAGCCAAGAGGCCCACGGAAGGGCTGAAGCTTTCTTT.

The chain employs TRBV6-5 and TRBJ1-5, with TRBD1 identical over 9 bases. The CDR3 spans 15 residues. With V trimmed by 6 bases and J by 5 bases, 8 bases remained unmatched. Germline V gene lookup returns CDR1 MNHEY and CDR2 SVGAGI. The CDR3 region has the DNA TGTGCCAGCAGCCGCCATCGACAGGGGGATCAGCCCCAGCATTTT. It specifies CASSRHRQGDQPQHF.

The chain couples TRBV7-9 to TRBJ2-7; 7 bases agree with TRBD2. Per the germline V gene, CDR1 is SEHNR and CDR2 is FQNEAQ (reference sequence). The CDR3 covers 12 residues. V lost 4 bases to trimming and J lost 4 bases; unmatched junction nucleotides: 1. The CDR3 DNA reads as TGTGCCAGCAGCTCGCGGGGGTACGAGCAGTACTTC. Amino acid sequence: CASSSRGYEQYF.

Turning to this clone: The same CDR3 arises from other DNA sequences in this sample as well. The chain uses TRBV30 and TRBJ1-1; D unresolved. From germline, CDR1 is GTSNPN and CDR2 SVGIG (reference sequence). V lost 0 bases and J lost 5, with 10 bases in between. This CDR3 spans 13 amino acids. The CDR3 loop reads CAWSVLGVTEAFF. The CDR3 DNA sequence: TGTGCCTGGAGTGTGCTCGGGGTGACTGAAGCTTTCTTT.

Regarding this clone: This same CDR3 is encoded by further DNA sequences in the sample. This chain connects TRBV29-1 to TRBJ1-1; D not resolved. Germline V gives CDR1 SQVTM, CDR2 ANQGSEA. V was trimmed by 3 bases and J by 0 bases, leaving 8 bases between them. This CDR3 has 13 amino acids. The DNA of the CDR3 is TGCAGCGTTGAGGGAGGGATGAACACTGAAGCTTTCTTT. Its translation: CSVEGGMNTEAFF.

V gene TRBV6-1 combines with J gene TRBJ2-5, with D unresolved. The CDR3 loop spans 12 amino acids. Germline lookup yields CDR1 MNHNS and CDR2 SASEGT. Trimming took 2 bases from V and 5 from J, leaving 6 bases between them. The CDR3 bases are TGTGCCAGCAGTGAATTCGTGGAGACCCAGTACTTC. Protein product: CASSEFVETQYF.

This rearrangement joins TRBV11-3 to TRBJ2-1; TRBD2 agrees at 7 bases. This CDR3 region has 15 residues. Trimming at V came to 3 bases and at J to 7 bases, leaving 9 bases not matched to a gene. The V gene's germline CDR1 is SGHNT and CDR2 YENEEA. For the CDR3, the DNA is TGTGCCAGCAGCTTGGGAGGGAGCGGGATGAATGAGCAGTTCTTC. The encoded protein is CASSLGGSGMNEQFF.

The DNA for the CDR3 is TGTGCCAGCAGCGGGCGGACAGGGTTCCTTTCTGCTAATGAAAAACTGTTTTTT. Translated, it gives CASSGRTGFLSANEKLFF. V and J are TRBV7-9 and TRBJ1-4; 8 positions match TRBD1. Trimming at V came to 5 bases and at J to 3 bases, leaving 14 bases not matched to a gene. The CDR3 consists of 18 residues. Per the germline V gene, CDR1 is SEHNR and CDR2 is FQNEAQ (reference sequence).